What follows are 26 T cell receptor beta chains derived from one specimen sequenced in a study of control samples from healthy donors and cancer patients. TCRdb's table, derived via immunoSEQ multiplex PCR, lists solely in-frame clones and lacks some. The sample contains around 42,000 clones, around four fifths of which appear only once. The material sequenced was blood. These receptor sequences come from a man aged 55 to 70 in good health.

The V call is TRBV5-1, the J call TRBJ1-2, with no clear D. The CDR3 is 15 residues long. V lost 0 bases, J lost 4 bases, and 13 bases lay in between. Germline CDR1 SGHRS, CDR2 YFSETQ. CDR3 residues: CASSLGGYVTYGYTF. The CDR3, as DNA: TGCGCCAGCAGCTTGGGAGGGTACGTAACCTATGGCTACACCTTC.

The chain employs TRBV11-2 and TRBJ1-6; D is ambiguous. CDR1 SGHAT and CDR2 FQNNGV come from the germline V gene. Trimming took off 9 bases at V and 1 base at J, with 10 bases between the two ends. The CDR3 is 14 amino acids. The CDR3 DNA sequence: TGTGCCAGTATGCGGGAGTCCTATAATTCACCCCTCCACTTT. As protein: CASMRESYNSPLHF.

The chain recombines TRBV28 with TRBJ1-2, with a possible D match to TRBD1 (5 bases). CDR3 size: 11 residues. Germline values: CDR1 MDHEN, CDR2 SYDVKM. V was clipped by 6 bases and J by 5 bases, with 7 bases between them. The CDR3 nucleotides are TGTGCCAGCAGCAAGGGGTATGGCTACACCTTC. It translates to CASSKGYGYTF.

This clone is a singleton in its sample. V and J are TRBV14 and TRBJ1-2; D ambiguous. CDR1 is SGHDN and CDR2 is FVKESK in the germline V gene. Between the trimmed V and J ends, which lost 4 bases and 5 bases, there was a span of 8 bases. CDR3 length: 12 residues. The CDR3 DNA is TGTGCCAGCAGCCCGTCGATATATGGCTACACCTTC. Amino acid sequence: CASSPSIYGYTF.

In its sample, this clone was seen once. The V call is TRBV7-2, the J call TRBJ1-4; TRBD1 agrees at 7 bases. This CDR3 region has 16 residues. Per the germline V gene, CDR1 is SGHTA and CDR2 is FQGNSA. After removal of 5 bases from V and 4 bases from J, the junction contained 10 bases not matched to a gene. Written as DNA, the CDR3 is TGTGCCAGCAGCAGAACGACAGGGTTCGGTAATGAAAAACTGTTTTTT. Translated, it gives CASSRTTGFGNEKLFF.

This chain connects TRBV20-1 to TRBJ1-1; D uncertain. Germline CDR1 reads DFQATT; CDR2 reads SNEGSKA (reference sequence). V dropped 5 bases and J dropped 0 bases, with 4 bases sitting between them. The CDR3 is 11 residues long. The CDR3 here is CSAAMNTEAFF. CDR3 DNA sequence: TGCAGTGCTGCGATGAACACTGAAGCTTTCTTT.

The chain employs TRBV28 and TRBJ2-4; D is tentatively TRBD1 or TRBD2 (5 bases each). Between the trimmed V and J ends, which lost 5 bases and 3 bases, there was a span of 20 bases. The germline CDR1 and CDR2 sequences are MDHEN and SYDVKM. This CDR3 contains 17 residues. The DNA for the CDR3 is TGTGCCAGCAGTCTCCCGGTGGGGGTGAAGGGCAAAAACATTCAGTACTTC. This encodes CASSLPVGVKGKNIQYF.

The chain combines TRBV19 with TRBJ1-4, with 8 bases aligning to TRBD1. The CDR3 length is 15 residues. The germline V gene encodes CDR1 LNHDA and CDR2 SQIVND (reference sequence). Trimming removed 9 bases from V and 8 bases from J; junction bases left unmatched: 14. The CDR3 region has the DNA TGTGCCAGCGGACTCTGGGGGACAGGAAGCGAAAAACTGTTTTTT. Translating it yields CASGLWGTGSEKLFF.

V usage is TRBV6-2 or TRBV6-3 and J usage is TRBJ2-5; unclear D gene. CDR1 MNHEY and CDR2 SVGEGT come from the germline V gene. This CDR3 has 14 amino acids. V was shortened by 5 bases and J by 0 bases, with 10 bases between the two germline ends. CDR3 residues: CASSTRTDQETQYF. The CDR3 nucleotides read TGTGCCAGCAGTACCCGGACGGACCAAGAGACCCAGTACTTC.

The chain employs TRBV5-1 and TRBJ2-4; no clear D. The germline V gene encodes CDR1 SGHRS and CDR2 YFSETQ. Between the trimmed V and J ends, which lost 4 bases and 0 bases, there was a span of 14 bases. CDR3 length equals 16 residues. Here the CDR3 DNA reads TGCGCCAGCAGCGTGACCTTCGAGCAAGCCAAAAACATTCAGTACTTC. Protein product: CASSVTFEQAKNIQYF.

The CDR3 nucleotides read TGTGCCAGCAGCTCGGGACAGAACTATGGCTACACCTTC. This gives the protein CASSSGQNYGYTF. V and J are TRBV11-2 and TRBJ1-2, with 7 bases lining up with TRBD1. Germline trimming cut 4 bases from V and 2 bases from J; bases unmatched to any gene: 1. The CDR3 runs to 13 residues. CDR1 is SGHAT, CDR2 FQNNGV, per germline. Filled out from reference TRBV11-2 and TRBJ1-2, the complete variable domain reads EAGVAQSPRYKIIEKRQSVAFWCNPISGHATLYWYQQILGQGPKLLIQFQNNGVVDDSQLPKDRFSAERLKGVDSTLKIQPAKLEDSAVYLCASSSGQNYGYTFGSGTRLTVV.

The V gene is TRBV30, the J gene TRBJ1-3; no firm D call. Germline V gene lookup returns CDR1 GTSNPN and CDR2 SVGIG (reference sequence). The CDR3 length is 15 residues. V lost 0 bases and J 0 bases, leaving 9 bases between the germline ends. CDR3 region: CAWSVRRSSGNTIYF. CDR3 coding DNA: TGTGCCTGGAGTGTACGAAGATCCTCTGGAAACACCATATATTTT.

This rearrangement joins TRBV6-5 to TRBJ1-3; D ambiguous. CDR3 size: 14 residues. V was clipped by 5 bases and J by 3 bases, with 11 bases between them. Germline CDR1 MNHEY, CDR2 SVGAGI. The CDR3 is CASSNSGFGNTIYF. CDR3 nucleotide sequence: TGTGCCAGCAGTAACAGTGGGTTTGGAAACACCATATATTTT.

The chain has TRBV18 and TRBJ2-1; D ambiguous. The CDR3 has 16 amino acids. CDR1 KGHSH and CDR2 LQKENI come from the germline V gene. Trimming cost V 2 bases and J 0 bases, with 11 bases left between them. CDR3 sequence (DNA): TGTGCCAGCTCACCAATAGTGGCTAGCTCCTACAATGAGCAGTTCTTC. It specifies CASSPIVASSYNEQFF. The complete variable domain, with remaining parts taken from reference TRBV18 and TRBJ2-1, reads NAGVMQNPRHLVRRRGQEARLRCSPMKGHSHVYWYRQLPEEGLKFMVYLQKENIIDESGMPKERFSAEFPKEGPSILRIQQVVRGDSAAYFCASSPIVASSYNEQFFGPGTRLTVL.

This clone was detected a few times. The J gene is TRBJ2-1, the V gene TRBV29-1; 8 bases map to TRBD2. Germline assignment: CDR1 SQVTM and CDR2 ANQGSEA. The CDR3 contains 14 residues. V was pared by 6 bases and J by 5 bases, with 9 bases of the junction left unmatched. As DNA, the CDR3 is TGCAGCGTCCTTGAGCGGGGGCCGGACAATGAGCAGTTCTTC. It is translated as CSVLERGPDNEQFF.

As regards this clone: This CDR3 is also generated by other DNA sequences in the sample. The chain joins TRBV5-5 to TRBJ1-2; no clear D. Germline V lookup: CDR1 SGHKS, CDR2 YYEKEE (reference sequence). The CDR3 has 14 residues. Trimming stripped 0 bases from V and 3 bases from J, with 9 bases between. CDR3 sequence reads: CASSLGGRDYGYTF. The CDR3 region has the DNA TGTGCCAGCAGCTTGGGGGGTCGTGACTATGGCTACACCTTC.

The chain links TRBV7-9 to TRBJ2-3; D is ambiguous. Germline V gene sequence: CDR1 SEHNR, CDR2 FQNEAQ (reference sequence). The CDR3 is 13 residues long. Deletions cut 0 bases from V and 5 bases from J, with 6 bases between. The CDR3 sequence: CASSLASLDTQYF. The CDR3 DNA follows: TGTGCCAGCAGCTTAGCGTCATTAGATACGCAGTATTTT.

The rearrangement joins TRBV30 to TRBJ1-6; D perhaps matches TRBD1 (6 bases). The CDR3 is 18 amino acids. Germline loops: CDR1 GTSNPN, CDR2 SVGIG (reference sequence). The V and J ends lost 3 bases and 7 bases respectively, with 25 bases between them. Here the CDR3 DNA reads TGTGCCTGGAGAGGGGGTTCGATAGGGAGAATAGAGAATTCACCCCTCCACTTT. The encoded protein is CAWRGGSIGRIENSPLHF.

The V gene is TRBV10-3, the J gene TRBJ2-3; TRBD2 aligns across 10 bases. Per germline, CDR1 ENHRY and CDR2 SYGVKD. Trimming took 5 bases from V and 4 from J; bases not matched to a gene: 12. The CDR3 is 17 residues long. The DNA for the CDR3 is TGTGCCATCAGTCCCGCGAGAGCGGGAGGGCTATCAGATACGCAGTATTTT. This codes for CAISPARAGGLSDTQYF.

A remark on this clone: Other DNA sequences in the same sample also yield this CDR3. J is TRBJ2-7 and V is TRBV29-1, with D possibly TRBD2 on 6 matching bases. V was shortened by 1 base and J by 2 bases, with 15 bases between the two germline ends. Germline V gene lookup returns CDR1 SQVTM and CDR2 ANQGSEA. The CDR3 covers 15 residues. Here the CDR3 reads CSVEGAGPGAYEQYF. CDR3 bases: TGCAGCGTTGAAGGGGCGGGGCCGGGGGCCTACGAGCAGTACTTC.

As to this clone: A junction boundary mismatches the germline segment, possibly from a read error. Other DNA variants within this sample encode the same CDR3. The V gene is TRBV18, the J gene TRBJ1-4; D perhaps matches TRBD1 (5 bases). Germline V gene sequence: CDR1 KGHSH, CDR2 LQKENI. The CDR3 spans 14 residues. The CDR3 bases are TGTGCCAGCTCGCCACAGGCAACTAATGAAAAACTGTTTTTT. Its translation is CASSPQATNEKLFF. The entire variable domain, with the rest obtained from reference TRBV18 and TRBJ1-4, is as follows: NAGVMQNPRHLVRRRGQEARLRCSPMKGHSHVYWYRQLPEEGLKFMVYLQKENIIDESGMPKERFSAEFPKEGPSILRIQQVVRGDSAAYFCASSPQATNEKLFFGSGTQLSVL.

This rearrangement joins TRBV6-5 to TRBJ1-2; tentative D call: TRBD1 (5 bases). CDR1 is MNHEY, CDR2 SVGAGI, per germline. The CDR3 is 14 residues long. V was clipped by 6 bases and J by 7 bases, with 18 bases between them. For the CDR3, the DNA is TGTGCCAGCAGACCCGATAATACTAGGGGTGGCTACACCTTC. Translation gives CASRPDNTRGGYTF.

This chain joins TRBV25-1 and TRBJ2-7; no clear D. The V and J ends lost 6 bases and 2 bases respectively, with 14 bases between them. This CDR3 contains 14 residues. Per germline, CDR1 MGHDK and CDR2 SYGVNS. CDR3 loop: CASRSDILPYEQYF. CDR3 coding DNA: TGTGCCAGCAGGTCCGACATACTTCCCTACGAGCAGTACTTC.

The rearrangement uses TRBV12-3 or TRBV12-4 and TRBJ1-2; D is perhaps TRBD1 (6 bases). The CDR3 is 13 residues long. Trimming removed 5 bases at V and 6 bases at J, with 13 bases between. DNA for the CDR3: TGTGCCAGCAGTGAACAGGGTTTACATGGCTACACCTTC. It yields the protein CASSEQGLHGYTF.

CDR3 protein: CASSEDRNTEAFF. CDR3 DNA: TGTGCCAGCAGCGAGGACAGGAACACTGAAGCTTTCTTT. This chain links TRBV5-6 with TRBJ1-1; perhaps TRBD1 as D (6 bases). Trimming removed 4 bases at V and 1 base at J, with 8 bases between. CDR3 length: 13 amino acids. Per the germline V gene, CDR1 is SGHDT and CDR2 is YYEEEE.

The J gene is TRBJ2-1, the V gene TRBV4-3; D not certain. CDR3 length: 15 residues. In germline, CDR1 is LGHNA, CDR2 YSLEER. V was pared by 2 bases and J by 0 bases, with 8 bases between. CDR3 sequence (DNA): TGCGCCAGCAGCCAAAATAGTTTCTCCTACAATGAGCAGTTCTTC. Its protein is CASSQNSFSYNEQFF.